This TCR beta chain was recovered during a study of blood T cell repertoires in COVID-19. This clone occurred a few times. The CDR3 sequence is 14 residues long. Germline V gene data show CDR1 as SEHNR and CDR2 as FQNEAQ (reference sequence). V shed 1 base and J shed 0 bases, with 4 bases lying between them. The assay was immunoSEQ multiplex PCR, and TCRdb's table has in-frame clones only and misses some. The sample lists 250,000 to 300,000 clones; roughly 85% were seen once. The genes are TRBV7-9 and TRBJ1-3; unclear D gene. The material sequenced was PBMCs or T cells enriched from blood (not recorded which). This TCR came from a man aged 35 to 55 who had been exposed to COVID-19. This chain's CDR3 is CASSLGPSGNTIYF. DNA of the CDR3: TGTGCCAGCAGCTTAGGGCCCTCTGGAAACACCATATATTTT.